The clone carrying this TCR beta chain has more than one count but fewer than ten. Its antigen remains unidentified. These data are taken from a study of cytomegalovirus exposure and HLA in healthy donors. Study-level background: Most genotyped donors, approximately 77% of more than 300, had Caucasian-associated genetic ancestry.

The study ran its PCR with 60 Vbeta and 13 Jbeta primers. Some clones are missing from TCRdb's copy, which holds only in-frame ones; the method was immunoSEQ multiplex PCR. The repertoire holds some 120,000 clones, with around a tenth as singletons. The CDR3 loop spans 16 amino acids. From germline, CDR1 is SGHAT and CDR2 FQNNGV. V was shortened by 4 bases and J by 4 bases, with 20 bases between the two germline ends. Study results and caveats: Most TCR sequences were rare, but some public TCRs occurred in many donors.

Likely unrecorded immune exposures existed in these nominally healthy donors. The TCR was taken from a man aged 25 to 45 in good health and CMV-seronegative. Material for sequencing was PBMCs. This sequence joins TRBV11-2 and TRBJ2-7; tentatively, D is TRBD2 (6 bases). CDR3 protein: CASSSGDPRIQYEQYF. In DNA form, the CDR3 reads TGTGCCAGCAGCTCGGGGGACCCTCGGATCCAATACGAGCAGTACTTC.